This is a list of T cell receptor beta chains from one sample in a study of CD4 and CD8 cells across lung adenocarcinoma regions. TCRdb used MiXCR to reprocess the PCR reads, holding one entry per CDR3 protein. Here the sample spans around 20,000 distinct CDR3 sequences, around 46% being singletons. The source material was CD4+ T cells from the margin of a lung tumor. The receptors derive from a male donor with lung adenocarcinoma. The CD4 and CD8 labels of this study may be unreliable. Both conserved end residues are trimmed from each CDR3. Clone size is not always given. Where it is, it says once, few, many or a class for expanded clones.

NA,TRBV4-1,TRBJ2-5,AGGQGGRGQDTQY
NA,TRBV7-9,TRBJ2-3,ASSTDTDTQY
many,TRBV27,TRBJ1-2,ASSYGSRGTDGYT
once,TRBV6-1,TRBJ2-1,ASSDSGRGPSYNEQF
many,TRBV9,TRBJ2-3,ASSPGGVSYSTDTQY
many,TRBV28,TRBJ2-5,ASSLFQGEQY
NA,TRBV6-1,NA,ASSVDRAYEQF
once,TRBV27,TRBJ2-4,ASTSGRVGNEQY
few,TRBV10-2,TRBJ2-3,AAGTGDTDTQY
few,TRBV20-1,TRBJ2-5,SARDQWGQETQY
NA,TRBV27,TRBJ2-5,ASRGIGSRDQDTQY
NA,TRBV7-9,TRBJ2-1,ASSLDYRKQF
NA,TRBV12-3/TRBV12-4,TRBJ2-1,ASSLSHLYNEQF
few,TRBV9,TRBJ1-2,ASSWRGGPAYGYT
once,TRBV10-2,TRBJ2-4,ASSAARGLAKDTQY
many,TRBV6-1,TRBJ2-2,ASSESGENTGELF
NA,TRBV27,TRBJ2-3,ASSLVGTAATNTQY
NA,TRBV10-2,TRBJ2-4,ASWGVGAKNTQY
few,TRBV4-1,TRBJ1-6,ASSQDRDRDGAYNSPLH
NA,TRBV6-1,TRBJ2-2,ASSQRAGHLTGELF
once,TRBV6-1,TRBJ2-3,ASNQAASNTDTQY
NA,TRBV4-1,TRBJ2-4,ASSSGHGSLDKNTQY
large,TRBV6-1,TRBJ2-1,ASSGGNEQF
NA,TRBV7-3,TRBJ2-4,ASSFGQGYEQY
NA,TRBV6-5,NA,ASSTSGGARETQY
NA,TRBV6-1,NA,AGSGSGGQDIQY